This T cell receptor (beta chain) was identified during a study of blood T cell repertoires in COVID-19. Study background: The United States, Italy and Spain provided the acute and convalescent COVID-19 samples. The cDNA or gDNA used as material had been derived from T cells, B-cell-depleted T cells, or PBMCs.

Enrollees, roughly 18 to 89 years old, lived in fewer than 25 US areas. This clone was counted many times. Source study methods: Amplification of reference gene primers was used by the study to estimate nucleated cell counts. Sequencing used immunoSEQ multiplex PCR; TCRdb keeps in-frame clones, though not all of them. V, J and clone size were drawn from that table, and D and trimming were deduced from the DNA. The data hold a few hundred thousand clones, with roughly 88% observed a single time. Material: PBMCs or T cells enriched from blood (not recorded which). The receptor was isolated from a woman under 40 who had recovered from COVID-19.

CDR3 loop: CASSLDIGRIMNTEAFF. The DNA of the CDR3 is TGTGCCAGCAGCTTGGACATAGGACGGATCATGAACACTGAAGCTTTCTTT. This rearrangement joins TRBV7-8 to TRBJ1-1; TRBD1 is a possible D gene (5 bases). The germline V gene encodes CDR1 SGHVS and CDR2 FQNEAQ. V lost 3 bases, J lost 0 bases, and 17 bases lay in between. The CDR3 spans 17 residues. The whole variable domain, filled in from reference TRBV7-8 and TRBJ1-1, reads GAGVSQSPRYKVAKRGQDVALRCDPISGHVSLFWYQQALGQGPEFLTYFQNEAQLDKSGLPSDRFFAERPEGSVSTLKIQRTQQEDSAVYLCASSLDIGRIMNTEAFFGQGTRLTVV.